These 28 T cell receptor beta chains were all obtained from the same sample, sequenced in a study of cytomegalovirus exposure and HLA in healthy donors. 60 Vbeta and 13 Jbeta primers were used in PCR. Using immunoSEQ multiplex PCR, the repertoire was profiled, and TCRdb retains in-frame clones only, with some absent. The data include just over 200,000 clones; the top ten clones carry 0.95% to 1.3%. The sample consisted of PBMCs. The source is a girl aged 2-10 years in good health and CMV-seropositive.

The gene calls are TRBV6-5 and TRBJ1-2; TRBD1 matches 7 bases. Germline V gene sequence: CDR1 MNHEY, CDR2 SVGAGI. The V and J ends lost 6 bases and 4 bases, in that order; junction bases with no gene match: 8. The CDR3 consists of 14 residues. The CDR3 loop reads CASSRDRTLYGYTF. DNA of the CDR3: TGTGCCAGCAGCAGGGACAGAACCCTCTATGGCTACACCTTC.

The V gene is TRBV28, the J gene TRBJ1-2, with 8 bases fitting TRBD1. Germline V gene sequence: CDR1 MDHEN, CDR2 SYDVKM. The junction had 8 bases not matched to a gene; V was cut back by 3 bases and J by 5 bases. This CDR3 has 15 amino acids. For the CDR3, the DNA is TGTGCCAGCAGTTTGGCCGTCGACAGGGGATATGGCTACACCTTC. It translates to CASSLAVDRGYGYTF.

The chain joins TRBV6-1 to TRBJ2-7, with a possible D match to TRBD1 (6 bases). This CDR3 has 14 amino acids. Germline CDR1 reads MNHNS; CDR2 reads SASEGT. Trimming left V 8 bases short and J 0 bases short, with 14 bases between. For the CDR3, the DNA is TGTGCCAGCGAGGGGGACATGAGCTCCTACGAGCAGTACTTC. It codes for CASEGDMSSYEQYF.

CDR3 residues: CASSFQPQGAGSYEQYF. The DNA of the CDR3 is TGCGCCAGCAGCTTCCAACCCCAGGGGGCGGGATCCTACGAGCAGTACTTC. The V call is TRBV5-1, the J call TRBJ2-7; 8 bases align to TRBD1. Trimming took 2 bases from V and 1 from J; bases not matched to a gene: 11. The CDR3 is 17 residues long. The germline CDR1 and CDR2 sequences are SGHRS and YFSETQ.

V and J are TRBV7-2 and TRBJ2-1, with a possible D match to TRBD2 (5 bases). V was trimmed by 0 bases and J by 3 bases, leaving 12 bases between them. The germline gives CDR1 SGHTA, CDR2 FQGNSA. This CDR3 has 16 residues. The CDR3 region is CASSLAPQRSYNEQFF. The DNA for the CDR3 is TGTGCCAGCAGCTTAGCGCCCCAGCGGAGCTACAATGAGCAGTTCTTC.

The rearrangement joins TRBV6-1 to TRBJ2-3, with 11 nucleotides matching TRBD1. Germline CDR1 reads MNHNS; CDR2 reads SASEGT. The CDR3 length is 14 residues. J was trimmed by 4 bases and V by 4 bases; bases with no gene match: 1. The CDR3 loop is CASSGTGGADTQYF. In nucleotides, the CDR3 is TGTGCCAGCAGTGGGACAGGGGGCGCAGATACGCAGTATTTT.

The CDR3 protein is CASSWRKTYEQYF. CDR3 in DNA: TGTGCCAGCAGCTGGAGGAAAACCTACGAGCAGTACTTC. The chain joins TRBV11-2 to TRBJ2-7; tentatively, D is TRBD2 (5 bases). Germline V gene data show CDR1 as SGHAT and CDR2 as FQNNGV. There are 13 residues in the CDR3. Trimming cost V 4 bases and J 2 bases, with 9 bases left between them. The complete variable domain, with remaining parts taken from reference TRBV11-2 and TRBJ2-7, reads EAGVAQSPRYKIIEKRQSVAFWCNPISGHATLYWYQQILGQGPKLLIQFQNNGVVDDSQLPKDRFSAERLKGVDSTLKIQPAKLEDSAVYLCASSWRKTYEQYFGPGTRLTVT.

This chain connects TRBV4-2 to TRBJ1-2, with D hard to call. The CDR3 runs to 18 residues. V lost 0 bases to trimming and J lost 4 bases, with 21 bases between them. The germline CDR1 and CDR2 sequences are LGHNA and YNFKEQ. In nucleotides, the CDR3 is TGTGCCAGCAGCCAAGAAATCCGGGAATCGAAGGTCAGCTATGGCTACACCTTC. Protein sequence: CASSQEIRESKVSYGYTF.

Details on this clone: The junction and the germline gene differ at one end; a read error may be behind it. The rearrangement uses TRBV18 and TRBJ2-3; 8 bases are shared with TRBD2. Germline CDR1 reads KGHSH; CDR2 reads LQKENI. CDR3 length: 17 amino acids. The CDR3 region has the DNA TGTGCCAGCTCGCCACGTCTTGCTAGCGGGCGACCAGATACGCAGTATTTT. It yields the protein CASSPRLASGRPDTQYF.

V and J are TRBV28 and TRBJ1-2; D remains ambiguous. Germline lookup yields CDR1 MDHEN and CDR2 SYDVKM. The CDR3 runs 18 residues. V lost 6 bases and J lost 3, with 26 bases in between. The CDR3 coding sequence is TGTGCCAGCAGCTCCCCCGGCAGGTGGATCGTTAATTACTATGGCTACACCTTC. Translated, it gives CASSSPGRWIVNYYGYTF.

V is TRBV29-1 and J is TRBJ1-1; 7 bases align to TRBD1. CDR1 and CDR2 from the germline V gene are SQVTM and ANQGSEA. The CDR3 is 12 residues long. V lost 7 bases, J lost 1 base, and 3 bases stayed unmatched. In DNA, the CDR3 is TGCAGCGCCGGGACAGCGAACACTGAAGCTTTCTTT. Its translation: CSAGTANTEAFF.

The chain uses TRBV29-1 and TRBJ1-1, with D maybe TRBD1 (6 bases). Germline CDR1 and CDR2: SQVTM and ANQGSEA. The CDR3 length is 14 residues. Trimming removed 8 bases at V and 0 bases at J, with 16 bases between. CDR3: CSIMAQGLNTEAFF. Here the CDR3 DNA reads TGCAGCATCATGGCTCAGGGGTTGAACACTGAAGCTTTCTTT.

V and J are TRBV11-2 and TRBJ1-4, with TRBD1 identical over 8 bases. Per germline, CDR1 SGHAT and CDR2 FQNNGV. V trimming: 2 bases; J trimming: 0 bases; junction bases outside the gene matches: 5. This CDR3 comprises 17 residues. The CDR3 is CASSLSTGVATNEKLFF. The DNA for the CDR3 is TGTGCCAGCAGCTTATCGACAGGGGTTGCAACTAATGAAAAACTGTTTTTT.

Comments on this clone: Other nucleotide sequences from this sample produce the same CDR3. The chain recombines TRBV28 with TRBJ1-2, with D possibly TRBD1 on 5 matching bases. The CDR3 runs 13 residues. Germline V gene data show CDR1 as MDHEN and CDR2 as SYDVKM. V shed 3 bases and J shed 2 bases, with 7 bases lying between them. This CDR3 is CASSLGGNYGYTF. CDR3 in DNA: TGTGCCAGCAGTTTGGGGGGGAACTATGGCTACACCTTC.

The genes are TRBV18 and TRBJ1-1; weak D call: TRBD1 (5 bases). Germline CDR1 is KGHSH and CDR2 is LQKENI. There are 14 residues in the CDR3. Trimming took off 6 bases at V and 1 base at J, with 12 bases between the two ends. CDR3 bases: TGTGCCAGCTCGATTGACGACAGGAACACTGAAGCTTTCTTT. Its protein product is CASSIDDRNTEAFF.

The gene calls are TRBV6-5 and TRBJ1-1; TRBD1 aligns across 8 bases. The CDR3 runs 14 residues. The J segment lost 3 bases and the V segment lost 6 bases, leaving 6 bases of the junction unmatched. Germline V lookup: CDR1 MNHEY, CDR2 SVGAGI. The DNA of the CDR3 is TGTGCCAGCAGGCTCGGACAGGGAGACACTGAAGCTTTCTTT. Translation gives CASRLGQGDTEAFF.

The rearrangement uses TRBV25-1 and TRBJ1-1; weak D call: TRBD1 (6 bases). CDR3 length: 15 residues. The germline V gene has CDR1 MGHDK and CDR2 SYGVNS. Deletions cut 4 bases from V and 4 bases from J, with 16 bases between. The CDR3 DNA sequence: TGTGCCAGCAGTGTCCCGGGACAATGGGGCACTGAAGCTTTCTTT. It codes for CASSVPGQWGTEAFF.

This chain joins TRBV11-2 and TRBJ1-2; 7 bases line up with TRBD1. The CDR3 has 17 residues. Germline V gene lookup returns CDR1 SGHAT and CDR2 FQNNGV. Losses at the gene ends were 4 bases for V and 2 bases for J; bases not matched to a gene: 13. CDR3 DNA: TGTGCCAGCAGCTCACCGAAATCCCGGGACAGAAACTATGGCTACACCTTC. The encoded protein is CASSSPKSRDRNYGYTF. Full variable domain (outside the CDR3, taken from reference TRBV11-2 and TRBJ1-2): EAGVAQSPRYKIIEKRQSVAFWCNPISGHATLYWYQQILGQGPKLLIQFQNNGVVDDSQLPKDRFSAERLKGVDSTLKIQPAKLEDSAVYLCASSSPKSRDRNYGYTFGSGTRLTVV.

V gene TRBV4-1 combines with J gene TRBJ2-3; 10 bases line up with TRBD2. The V and J ends lost 5 bases and 3 bases, in that order; junction bases with no gene match: 5. This CDR3 comprises 15 residues. In germline, CDR1 is MGHRA, CDR2 YSYEKL. CDR3 coding DNA: TGCGCCAGCAGCAGGCTAGCGGGAGAAACAGATACGCAGTATTTT. Translated: CASSRLAGETDTQYF.

The V and J genes are TRBV7-3 and TRBJ2-6, with D possibly matching TRBD2 (5 bases). Per the germline V gene, CDR1 is SGHTA and CDR2 is FQGTGA. V lost 3 bases and J 1 base, leaving 16 bases between the germline ends. The CDR3 covers 18 residues. The CDR3 region is CASSFQSGLGSGANVLTF. CDR3 coding DNA: TGTGCCAGCAGCTTCCAGTCGGGGTTAGGTTCTGGGGCCAACGTCCTGACTTTC. The variable domain in full, completed from reference TRBV7-3 and TRBJ2-6, reads GAGVSQTPSNKVTEKGKYVELRCDPISGHTALYWYRQSLGQGPEFLIYFQGTGAADDSGLPNDRFFAVRPEGSVSTLKIQRTERGDSAVYLCASSFQSGLGSGANVLTFGAGSRLTVL.

The chain employs TRBV27 and TRBJ2-3, with D uncertain. The length of the CDR3 is 11 residues. Germline V gives CDR1 MNHEY, CDR2 SMNVEV (reference sequence). Trimming cost V 2 bases and J 10 bases, with 7 bases left between them. The CDR3 DNA follows: TGTGCCAGCAGTTTAGGAGTGGCGCAGTATTTT. The encoded protein is CASSLGVAQYF.

V gene TRBV28 combines with J gene TRBJ2-3; maybe TRBD2 (5 bases). The germline CDR1 and CDR2 sequences are MDHEN and SYDVKM. The CDR3 length is 14 residues. V was trimmed by 6 bases and J by 1 base, leaving 11 bases between them. CDR3 sequence reads: CASSPSGRTDTQYF. For the CDR3, the DNA is TGTGCCAGCAGCCCCAGCGGACGCACAGATACGCAGTATTTT.

The chain recombines TRBV5-1 with TRBJ2-1, with 8 bases that match TRBD2. This CDR3 has 15 amino acids. The V segment lost 3 bases and the J segment 0 bases; nucleotides outside the gene matches: 2. The germline V gene encodes CDR1 SGHRS and CDR2 YFSETQ. The CDR3 DNA is TGCGCCAGCAGCTCGGCGGGGGGCTCCTACAATGAGCAGTTCTTC. Translation: CASSSAGGSYNEQFF.

The rearrangement joins TRBV2 to TRBJ2-1, with 13 bases that match TRBD2. This CDR3 has 16 residues. The germline gives CDR1 SNHLY, CDR2 FYNNEI. Germline trimming cut 2 bases from V and 12 bases from J; bases unmatched to any gene: 10. The CDR3 region has the DNA TGTGCCAGCAGTGAATGGACTAGCGGGAGAAACAGCGGGCAGTTCTTC. This encodes CASSEWTSGRNSGQFF.

V and J are TRBV20-1 and TRBJ1-2; 10 nucleotides match TRBD1. The germline V gene encodes CDR1 DFQATT and CDR2 SNEGSKA (reference sequence). This CDR3 comprises 11 residues. Trimming removed 6 bases from V and 12 bases from J; junction bases left unmatched: 7. The CDR3: CSASGTGVHTF. The CDR3 coding sequence is TGCAGTGCCTCTGGGACAGGGGTCCACACCTTC.

The chain employs TRBV5-4 and TRBJ2-7; 7 bases map to TRBD1. V shed 1 base and J 3 bases; nucleotides not matched to a gene: 7. The length of the CDR3 is 15 residues. The V gene's germline CDR1 is SGHNT and CDR2 YYREEE (reference sequence). This chain's CDR3 is CASSLRDRSYYEQYF. DNA of the CDR3: TGTGCCAGCAGCTTGAGGGACAGAAGCTACTACGAGCAGTACTTC.

This sequence joins TRBV27 and TRBJ2-7; D gene ambiguous. CDR1 MNHEY and CDR2 SMNVEV come from the germline V gene (reference sequence). V was cut by 3 bases and J by 9 bases, with 6 bases left in between. The CDR3 sequence is 10 residues long. CDR3 sequence reads: CASSFRWQYF. The CDR3, as DNA: TGTGCCAGCAGTTTCAGGTGGCAGTACTTC.

The chain joins TRBV7-9 to TRBJ2-3; D possibly corresponds to TRBD2 (6 bases). Per germline, CDR1 SEHNR and CDR2 FQNEAQ (reference sequence). The CDR3 has 14 amino acids. V dropped 5 bases and J dropped 4 bases, with 13 bases sitting between them. The chain's CDR3 is CASSVGGNPDTQYF. As DNA, the CDR3 is TGTGCCAGCAGCGTTGGCGGGAACCCAGATACGCAGTATTTT.